Shown below are 14 T cell receptor beta chains from a single sample sequenced in a study of blood T cell dynamics during melanoma immunotherapy (dated by TCRdb to the early 2020s). The library was produced with the immunoSEQ multiplex PCR assay. TCRdb stores this immuneACCESS table with in-frame sequences only. Part of the clones is absent; in the studies checked, under half of the shortfall reflects unresolved V genes, and no reason is known for the rest. The sample data list about 18,000 clones, and about 89% of these were observed just once. 1.5% to 2% of the sample comes from the top ten. The time point label corresponds to: pre-treatment baseline. Specimen: blood, collected from a patient treated with checkpoint blockade. The receptors derive from a human donor with melanoma.

The chain joins TRBV28 to TRBJ2-3; TRBD2 matches at 7 bases. V shed 8 bases, J shed 4 bases, and the junction held 9 bases outside the gene matches. There are 14 residues in the CDR3. CDR1 is MDHEN, CDR2 SYDVKM, per germline. The CDR3 here is CASAERGFADTQYF. The CDR3 bases are TGTGCCAGCGCTGAGCGGGGTTTTGCAGATACGCAGTATTTT.

The chain recombines TRBV11-3 with TRBJ2-3, with no clear D. The CDR3 spans 13 residues. Germline CDR1 is SGHNT and CDR2 is YENEEA. V was cut by 5 bases and J by 1 base, with 7 bases left in between. The CDR3 loop is CASSPGRTDTQYF. The CDR3 DNA reads as TGTGCCAGCAGCCCCGGACGCACAGATACGCAGTATTTT.

The chain has TRBV7-9 and TRBJ2-5; D is undetermined. Germline values: CDR1 SEHNR, CDR2 FQNEAQ (reference sequence). V lost 3 bases, J lost 2 bases, and 13 bases lay in between. The CDR3 is made up of 15 amino acids. The CDR3 sequence is CASSFGRNTQETQYF. Here the CDR3 DNA reads TGTGCCAGCAGCTTCGGCAGGAACACACAAGAGACCCAGTACTTC.

J is TRBJ1-2 and V is TRBV2, with 7 bases that match TRBD1. J lost 6 bases, V lost 0 bases, and 7 bases had no gene match. Germline V gives CDR1 SNHLY, CDR2 FYNNEI. The CDR3 has 15 residues. DNA for the CDR3: TGTGCCAGCAGTGAAGCAGCCCTGGGACAGAATGGCTACACCTTC. Encoded protein: CASSEAALGQNGYTF.

V is TRBV28 and J is TRBJ1-1; no definite D call. V gave up 6 bases and J gave up 6 bases, with 11 bases separating them. Per the germline V gene, CDR1 is MDHEN and CDR2 is SYDVKM. The CDR3 is 12 residues long. The CDR3 nucleotides are TGTGCCAGCAGCCCCACCTTACCTGAAGCTTTCTTT. Translating it yields CASSPTLPEAFF.

The V gene is TRBV5-4, the J gene TRBJ2-7, with D uncertain. The germline V gene has CDR1 SGHNT and CDR2 YYREEE (reference sequence). The CDR3 length is 13 residues. V was pared by 0 bases and J by 6 bases, with 10 bases between. The chain's CDR3 is CASSLAGVGEQYF. The DNA of the CDR3 is TGTGCCAGCAGCTTGGCTGGGGTTGGCGAGCAGTACTTC.

The V call is TRBV6-1, the J call TRBJ2-1; D unresolved. This CDR3 has 12 residues. V lost 6 bases and J lost 6, with 9 bases in between. Germline loops: CDR1 MNHNS, CDR2 SASEGT. Written as DNA, the CDR3 is TGTGCCAGCAGGAGGACCGGCAATGAGCAGTTCTTC. It codes for CASRRTGNEQFF.

The chain employs TRBV29-1 and TRBJ1-5, with D perhaps TRBD1 (5 bases). The CDR3 has 13 residues. Germline CDR1 is SQVTM and CDR2 is ANQGSEA. The V and J ends lost 5 bases and 1 base respectively, with 9 bases between them. The CDR3 sequence: CSVKGASNQPQHF. The DNA of the CDR3 is TGCAGCGTTAAAGGGGCAAGCAATCAGCCCCAGCATTTT.

This sequence joins TRBV5-6 and TRBJ1-1, with no clear D. In germline, CDR1 is SGHDT, CDR2 YYEEEE. V was shortened by 2 bases and J by 4 bases, with 3 bases between the two germline ends. The CDR3 consists of 11 residues. As DNA, the CDR3 is TGTGCCAGCAGCTTCGCCACTGAAGCTTTCTTT. It translates to CASSFATEAFF.

The rearrangement joins TRBV19 to TRBJ2-1; D may match TRBD1 or TRBD2 (5 bases each). Deletions cut 5 bases from V and 4 bases from J, with 15 bases between. Germline-derived CDR1 and CDR2 are LNHDA and SQIVND (reference sequence). This CDR3 spans 15 amino acids. The CDR3 loop reads CASSLIGTGYNEQFF. For the CDR3, the DNA is TGTGCCAGTAGTCTCATTGGGACCGGGTACAATGAGCAGTTCTTC. The variable domain in full, completed from reference TRBV19 and TRBJ2-1, reads DGGITQSPKYLFRKEGQNVTLSCEQNLNHDAMYWYRQDPGQGLRLIYYSQIVNDFQKGDIAEGYSVSREKKESFPLTVTSAQKNPTAFYLCASSLIGTGYNEQFFGPGTRLTVL.

The J gene is TRBJ2-3, the V gene TRBV9; D call uncertain. Per the germline V gene, CDR1 is SGDLS and CDR2 is YYNGEE. The CDR3 is 13 amino acids. Deletions cut 2 bases from V and 1 base from J, with 5 bases between. CDR3 sequence reads: CASSVEGTDTQYF. The DNA for the CDR3 is TGTGCCAGCAGCGTCGAAGGCACAGATACGCAGTATTTT.

The chain uses TRBV30 and TRBJ2-1; D gene uncertain. Germline CDR1 reads GTSNPN; CDR2 reads SVGIG (reference sequence). V was clipped by 3 bases and J by 0 bases, with 6 bases between them. The CDR3 consists of 13 residues. The CDR3 reads CAWRALSYNEQFF. CDR3 nucleotide sequence: TGTGCCTGGAGAGCCCTCTCCTACAATGAGCAGTTCTTC.

The chain couples TRBV9 to TRBJ2-7; 8 positions agree with TRBD1. This CDR3 has 14 amino acids. V shed 6 bases, J shed 2 bases, and the junction held 7 bases outside the gene matches. Germline CDR1 and CDR2: SGDLS and YYNGEE. As DNA, the CDR3 is TGTGCCAGCAACCAACAGGGGGGTGCCTACGAGCAGTACTTC. Translation: CASNQQGGAYEQYF. The variable domain in full, with the rest retrieved from reference TRBV9 and TRBJ2-7, is DSGVTQTPKHLITATGQRVTLRCSPRSGDLSVYWYQQSLDQGLQFLIQYYNGEERAKGNILERFSAQQFPDLHSELNLSSLELGDSALYFCASNQQGGAYEQYFGPGTRLTVT.

This clone was recorded once. The chain has TRBV6-6 and TRBJ1-5, with a tentative D call TRBD1 (6 bases). In germline, CDR1 is MNHNY, CDR2 SVGAGI (reference sequence). With 5 bases removed from V and 4 bases from J, the gap between germline ends came to 9 bases. This CDR3 contains 13 residues. The CDR3 DNA follows: TGTGCCAGCAGTCAACAGGGAAATCAGCCCCAGCATTTT. Translating gives CASSQQGNQPQHF.